A single sample gave rise to the 11 T cell receptor beta chains below, sequenced in a study of blood T cell repertoires in COVID-19. Profiled with immunoSEQ multiplex PCR; TCRdb holds only in-frame clones, not every one. The data contain some 320,000 clones, 88% of them singletons. Sequencing used peripheral blood. These TCRs come from a woman aged 25-40 years who had recovered from COVID-19.

The chain uses TRBV24-1 and TRBJ1-1; 8 nucleotides agree with TRBD1. The CDR3 extends over 15 amino acids. J was trimmed by 4 bases and V by 4 bases; bases with no gene match: 7. The germline CDR1 and CDR2 sequences are KGHDR and SFDVKD. The CDR3 spells CATSERGQGRTEAFF. CDR3 in DNA: TGTGCCACCAGTGAGAGAGGACAGGGCCGCACTGAAGCTTTCTTT.

The rearrangement links TRBV6-5 to TRBJ1-1; D not certain. Trimming left V 0 bases short and J 3 bases short, with 11 bases between. Germline CDR1 reads MNHEY; CDR2 reads SVGAGI. The CDR3 is 15 residues long. The CDR3 reads CASSYSRGFDTEAFF. In DNA, the CDR3 is TGTGCCAGCAGTTACTCGAGAGGGTTTGACACTGAAGCTTTCTTT.

J is TRBJ2-1 and V is TRBV6-4, with 8 bases that match TRBD2. The V gene end was trimmed by 8 bases and the J gene end by 10 bases; junction bases not matched to a gene: 19. The CDR3 has 16 amino acids. In germline, CDR1 is MRHNA, CDR2 SNTAGT. CDR3 residues: CASPSRRPGLGQEQFF. DNA of the CDR3: TGTGCCAGCCCTTCGAGGCGTCCGGGACTAGGCCAGGAGCAGTTCTTC.

The chain employs TRBV7-2 and TRBJ1-2, with TRBD1 matching over 9 bases. The CDR3 spans 16 residues. Germline trimming cut 5 bases from V and 8 bases from J; bases unmatched to any gene: 15. Germline CDR1 is SGHTA and CDR2 is FQGNSA. The CDR3: CASSQRAGQGRGGYTF. CDR3 DNA sequence: TGTGCCAGCAGCCAACGGGCGGGACAGGGAAGGGGCGGCTACACCTTC.

The V gene is TRBV5-5, the J gene TRBJ2-1; the D gene is possibly TRBD1 (5 bases). From germline, CDR1 is SGHKS and CDR2 YYEKEE (reference sequence). V was trimmed by 3 bases and J by 4 bases, leaving 17 bases between them. The CDR3 totals 16 residues. For the CDR3, the DNA is TGTGCCAGCAGCTCCGGTTTAGGGGATTTTTACAATGAGCAGTTCTTC. Translated, it gives CASSSGLGDFYNEQFF.

This clone was observed a few times. V and J are TRBV28 and TRBJ1-3, with 11 nucleotides matching TRBD1. The CDR3 length is 15 residues. J gave up 7 bases and V 6 bases, and 8 bases lay outside the gene matches. CDR1 is MDHEN and CDR2 is SYDVKM in the germline V gene. The CDR3 sequence is CASRPTGTGGNTIYF. The DNA for the CDR3 is TGTGCCAGCAGACCAACCGGGACAGGGGGGAACACCATATATTTT.

There are many counts of this clone. The rearrangement links TRBV28 to TRBJ2-2; weak D call: TRBD1 (6 bases). From germline, CDR1 is MDHEN and CDR2 SYDVKM. This CDR3 is 13 amino acids long. The germline V and J ends were trimmed by 4 bases and 6 bases, with 9 bases remaining between them. The CDR3 spells CASSSRGPGELFF. The CDR3 nucleotides read TGTGCCAGCAGTTCCAGGGGCCCCGGGGAGCTGTTTTTT.

The CDR3 region has the DNA TGTGCCAGCTCACCAGGGACAGGGACAAATCAGCCCCAGCATTTT. It specifies CASSPGTGTNQPQHF. The V and J genes are TRBV18 and TRBJ1-5; 9 bases agree with TRBD1. In germline, CDR1 is KGHSH, CDR2 LQKENI. Losses at the gene ends were 2 bases for V and 4 bases for J; bases not matched to a gene: 3. The CDR3 is made up of 15 amino acids.

The chain recombines TRBV2 with TRBJ1-3; TRBD1 aligns across 9 bases. The CDR3 consists of 15 residues. CDR1 is SNHLY and CDR2 is FYNNEI in the germline V gene. J gave up 3 bases and V 7 bases, and 7 bases lay outside the gene matches. The CDR3 DNA is TGTGCCAGCACGGATACAGGGGGCTTTGGAAACACCATATATTTT. It yields the protein CASTDTGGFGNTIYF.

The chain recombines TRBV5-1 with TRBJ2-1, with D tentatively TRBD2 (7 bases). Trimming shortened V by 4 bases and J by 3 bases, and 17 bases separated the two germline ends. CDR3 length equals 16 residues. Germline values: CDR1 SGHRS, CDR2 YFSETQ. For the CDR3, the DNA is TGCGCCAGCAGCCAACGGGGGGCGGCTGACTACAATGAGCAGTTCTTC. It yields the protein CASSQRGAADYNEQFF.

The V and J genes are TRBV6-1 and TRBJ2-1; the match to TRBD2 covers 8 bases. Trimming took 3 bases from V and 9 from J; bases not matched to a gene: 7. CDR3 length: 14 residues. Germline V gene lookup returns CDR1 MNHNS and CDR2 SASEGT. The CDR3 protein is CASSDGGDYREQFF. The CDR3 nucleotides are TGTGCCAGCAGTGACGGGGGGGATTACCGTGAGCAGTTCTTC.